The source of this T cell receptor beta chain is a study of tumor-infiltrating lymphocytes in primary liver carcinoma. General study points: The study found a significantly higher top-250-clone fraction in tumors than in blood (p = 0.039). The use of bulk unsorted samples meant that CD4+ and CD8+ repertoires were not compared.

This clonotype was counted at least ten times. The antigen remains unidentified. Germline DNA was also extracted, while the blood RNA originated from unsorted whole blood. The CDR3 runs 14 residues. Trimming at V came to 6 bases and at J to 7 bases, leaving 7 bases not matched to a gene. CDR1 MNHNS and CDR2 SASEGT come from the germline V gene. The investigators made TCR beta cDNA from 500 ng total RNA, using a constant-region primer. Construction of TCR beta libraries relied on three successive nested multiplex PCR rounds employing slightly modified ARM-PCR. Researchers ran the first two PCR rounds for ten to eleven cycles each with TRBV1-TRBV30 forward primers and a C-beta reverse primer. One entry per CDR3 protein, called by TCRdb with MiXCR from the multiplex PCR reads. The sample has hundreds of thousands of distinct CDR3 sequences, 58% seen once; the top ten hold around 15%.

This chain joins TRBV6-1 and TRBJ2-1; 9 bases agree with TRBD2. The origin of this receptor is a woman in her twenties or thirties with primary liver carcinoma and hepatitis B virus infection. The specimen was peripheral blood. The CDR3 region is CASREGSGRNEQFF. For the CDR3, the DNA is TGTGCCAGCAGGGAGGGTAGCGGGAGAAATGAGCAGTTCTTC.